Listed here are 8 T cell receptor beta chains from one sample, sequenced in a study of shared clonotypes between healthy human individuals. This table comes from immunoSEQ multiplex PCR, and its TCRdb copy is limited to in-frame clones, with some not included. The table lists 730,000 or so clones, about 78% of them singletons. Specimen: memory CD4+ T cells sorted from blood. Subset meaning: CD45RA-negative fraction. The receptors here all came from a woman in her twenties or thirties in good health.

In its sample, this clone was seen a few times. This sequence joins TRBV27 and TRBJ1-2; weak D call: TRBD1 (5 bases). Germline V gives CDR1 MNHEY, CDR2 SMNVEV (reference sequence). Trimming removed 0 bases at V and 4 bases at J, with 12 bases between. CDR3 length equals 15 residues. This CDR3 is CASSLSVGHRYGYTF. In nucleotides, the CDR3 is TGTGCCAGCAGTTTATCCGTCGGACATCGCTATGGCTACACCTTC.

The chain couples TRBV25-1 to TRBJ1-5; D gene unclear. Trimming removed 8 bases at V and 5 bases at J, with 16 bases between. CDR3 size: 14 residues. Germline V CDR1 and CDR2: MGHDK, SYGVNS. The CDR3 nucleotides read TGTGCCAGCGGCGGGCCCCGCTGGGATCAGCCCCAGCATTTT. Translating gives CASGGPRWDQPQHF.

This clone was counted a single time. The rearrangement uses TRBV18 and TRBJ2-2; TRBD1 agrees at 9 bases. After removal of 5 bases from V and 5 bases from J, the junction contained 9 bases not matched to a gene. From germline, CDR1 is KGHSH and CDR2 LQKENI. There are 16 residues in the CDR3. CDR3 residues: CASSSRVDRGTGELFF. The CDR3, as DNA: TGTGCCAGCTCATCGCGTGTGGACAGGGGTACCGGGGAGCTGTTTTTT.

This clone has at least ten counts. The rearrangement uses TRBV10-3 and TRBJ2-7; 13 bases line up with TRBD2. The V and J ends lost 8 bases and 2 bases, in that order; junction bases with no gene match: 9. The CDR3 has 16 residues. Germline-derived CDR1 and CDR2 are ENHRY and SYGVKD. DNA for the CDR3: TGTGCCATCGCGGGACTAGCGGGGAACAGGGCCTACGAGCAGTACTTC. It codes for CAIAGLAGNRAYEQYF.

The CDR3 spells CASSRGQARGEQYF. CDR3 nucleotides: TGTGCCAGCAGTAGGGGACAGGCAAGGGGCGAGCAGTACTTC. This chain links TRBV6-5 with TRBJ2-7; TRBD1 matches at 8 bases. Germline values: CDR1 MNHEY, CDR2 SVGAGI. The CDR3 sequence is 14 residues long. Unmatched junction bases numbered 9, after V lost 5 bases and J lost 6 bases.

V usage is TRBV25-1 and J usage is TRBJ2-7; TRBD1 matches at 8 bases. This CDR3 has 12 residues. Germline CDR1 MGHDK, CDR2 SYGVNS. The V gene end was trimmed by 6 bases and the J gene end by 7 bases; junction bases not matched to a gene: 5. The CDR3 loop reads CASRQGAGEQYF. In DNA, the CDR3 is TGTGCCAGCAGGCAGGGGGCTGGGGAGCAGTACTTC.

The chain employs TRBV4-1 and TRBJ2-7; TRBD1 aligns across 7 bases. After removal of 4 bases from V and 4 bases from J, the junction contained 10 bases not matched to a gene. The CDR3 length is 15 residues. The germline V gene has CDR1 MGHRA and CDR2 YSYEKL. The CDR3 region has the DNA TGCGCCAGCAGCCCATCTTTGGGACAGATTTACGAGCAGTACTTC. It codes for CASSPSLGQIYEQYF.

V is TRBV28 and J is TRBJ2-7; TRBD2 matches at 13 bases. Germline CDR1 MDHEN, CDR2 SYDVKM. Trimming cost V 7 bases and J 4 bases; bases outside gene matches: 4. CDR3 length: 14 residues. CDR3 nucleotides: TGTGCCAGCACCCCGGGACTAGCGGGATACGAGCAGTACTTC. The encoded protein is CASTPGLAGYEQYF.